This T cell receptor (beta chain) emerged from a study of blood T cell repertoires in COVID-19. For the study at large: The origin of the acute and convalescent COVID-19 samples was the United States, Italy and Spain. PBMCs, B-cell-depleted T cells, or T cells were the source of the cDNA or gDNA that made up the material.

Produced via immunoSEQ multiplex PCR; TCRdb's table is partial and in-frame only. The sample carries roughly 150,000 clones, 80% to 90% recorded once. The CDR3 sequence is 13 residues long. CDR1 is SEHNR, CDR2 FQNEAQ, per germline (reference sequence). J lost 7 bases, V lost 1 base, and 3 bases had no gene match. Specimen: peripheral blood. The source of this sequence is a man older than 75 with acute or convalescent COVID-19. The rearrangement links TRBV7-9 to TRBJ1-2; 7 nucleotides line up with TRBD1. The CDR3: CASSLEGAGGYTF. For the CDR3, the DNA is TGTGCCAGCAGCTTAGAGGGGGCAGGTGGCTACACCTTC.